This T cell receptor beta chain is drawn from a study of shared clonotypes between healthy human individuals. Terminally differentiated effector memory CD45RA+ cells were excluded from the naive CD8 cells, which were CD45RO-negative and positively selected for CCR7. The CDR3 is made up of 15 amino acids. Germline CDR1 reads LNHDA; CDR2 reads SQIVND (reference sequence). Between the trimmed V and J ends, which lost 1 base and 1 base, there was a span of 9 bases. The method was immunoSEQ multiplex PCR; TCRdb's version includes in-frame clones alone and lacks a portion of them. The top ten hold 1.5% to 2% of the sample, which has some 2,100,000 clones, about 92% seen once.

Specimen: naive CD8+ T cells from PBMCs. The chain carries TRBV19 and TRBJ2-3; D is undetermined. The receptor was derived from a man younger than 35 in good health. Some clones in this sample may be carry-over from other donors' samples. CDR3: CASSIVDLGTDTQYF. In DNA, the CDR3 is TGTGCCAGTAGTATAGTTGATCTGGGCACAGATACGCAGTATTTT.